The 13 T cell receptor beta chains in this list originate from one sample, sequenced in a study of T cells after yellow fever vaccination. TCRdb analysed the 5' RACE reads with MiXCR anew, one entry per CDR3 protein. The repertoire consists of 360,000 or so distinct CDR3 sequences, with roughly 11% occurring once and the leading ten covering 18%. The sequenced sample was PBMCs, obtained on the day of the first yellow fever vaccination. The source of these receptors is a man aged 18-30 years who received the YFV17D yellow fever vaccine.

In its sample, this clonotype was seen many times. V usage is TRBV6-5 and J usage is TRBJ1-5, with D possibly TRBD1 on 6 matching bases. Germline loops: CDR1 MNHEY, CDR2 SVGAGI. The CDR3 extends over 16 amino acids. V was cut by 2 bases and J by 7 bases, with 18 bases left in between. The CDR3 DNA is TGTGCCAGCAGTTACGGAGGTATCCAGGGGAAGCAGCCCCAGCATTTT. Its protein product is CASSYGGIQGKQPQHF.

Ten or more counts support this clonotype. The gene calls are TRBV15 and TRBJ1-1; D gene ambiguous. The CDR3 extends over 15 amino acids. The ends were cut back, 0 bases at V and 1 base at J, with 9 bases in the middle. CDR1 is LNHNV and CDR2 is YYDKDF in the germline V gene (reference sequence). The CDR3 region is CATSREGSGNTEAFF. In DNA form, the CDR3 reads TGTGCCACCAGCAGAGAGGGGTCTGGGAACACTGAAGCTTTCTTT.

The sample holds a few counts of this clonotype. The chain recombines TRBV4-2 with TRBJ1-1; weak D call: TRBD1 (6 bases). The CDR3 extends over 16 amino acids. V was shortened by 0 bases and J by 1 base, with 12 bases between the two germline ends. The germline CDR1 and CDR2 sequences are LGHNA and YNFKEQ. CDR3 residues: CASSQETGAPNTEAFF. CDR3 nucleotide sequence: TGTGCCAGCAGCCAAGAGACGGGGGCCCCGAACACTGAAGCTTTCTTT.

This clonotype was counted only a few times. The J gene is TRBJ1-1, the V gene TRBV28; the D is unclear. The CDR3 runs to 12 residues. Per germline, CDR1 MDHEN and CDR2 SYDVKM. V lost 5 bases to trimming and J lost 4 bases, with 8 bases between them. CDR3 protein: CASSGTLTEAFF. CDR3 DNA sequence: TGTGCCAGCAGTGGAACCCTCACTGAAGCTTTCTTT.

The rearrangement links TRBV28 to TRBJ2-5; D unresolved. Germline-derived CDR1 and CDR2 are MDHEN and SYDVKM. Trimming cost V 9 bases and J 5 bases, with 10 bases left between them. This CDR3 comprises 11 residues. CDR3 DNA: TGTGCCAGTCTCTCCGTGGAGACCCAGTACTTC. It codes for CASLSVETQYF.

This clonotype appeared a few times. The J gene is TRBJ1-4, the V gene TRBV7-9; TRBD1 might be the D (5 bases). Deletions cut 5 bases from V and 4 bases from J, with 11 bases between. There are 14 residues in the CDR3. CDR1 and CDR2 (germline): SEHNR, FQNEAQ (reference sequence). CDR3 loop: CASSRGPNNEKLFF. CDR3 DNA sequence: TGTGCCAGCAGCCGGGGACCGAATAATGAAAAACTGTTTTTT. The variable domain in full, completed from reference TRBV7-9 and TRBJ1-4, reads DTGVSQNPRHKITKRGQNVTFRCDPISEHNRLYWYRQTLGQGPEFLTYFQNEAQLEKSRLLSDRFSAERPKGSFSTLEIQRTEQGDSAMYLCASSRGPNNEKLFFGSGTQLSVL.

The rearrangement uses TRBV5-6 and TRBJ1-4, with D possibly matching TRBD1 (6 bases). Germline CDR1 and CDR2: SGHDT and YYEEEE. V was trimmed by 4 bases and J by 4 bases, leaving 14 bases between them. The CDR3 has 15 amino acids. This CDR3 is CASSRTGQLNEKLFF. DNA of the CDR3: TGTGCCAGCAGCCGGACGGGACAACTTAATGAAAAACTGTTTTTT.

This clonotype was seen a handful of times. The chain joins TRBV7-6 to TRBJ2-4; D may be TRBD2 (6 bases). V lost 1 base and J lost 1, with 20 bases in between. Germline V lookup: CDR1 SGHVS, CDR2 FNYEAQ. This CDR3 comprises 19 residues. CDR3 loop: CASSLVSVGGDGAKNIQYF. As DNA, the CDR3 is TGTGCCAGCAGCTTAGTTTCGGTCGGCGGGGATGGGGCCAAAAACATTCAGTACTTC.

The chain carries TRBV21-1 and TRBJ2-7; TRBD1, the D gene given by the table, was not confirmed from the DNA. TRBV21-1 is a pseudogene segment. The CDR3 runs 16 residues. The CDR3 DNA sequence: TGTGCCAGCAGCAAACACCGTAGGGGGACAGGGTACGAGCAGTACTTC. It translates to CASSKHRRGTGYEQYF.

The chain joins TRBV28 to TRBJ1-5; 10 bases fit TRBD1. CDR1 is MDHEN, CDR2 SYDVKM, per germline. With V trimmed by 3 bases and J by 4 bases, 3 bases remained unmatched. The CDR3 has 15 residues. The CDR3 protein is CASSFDRGPNQPQHF. The CDR3 coding sequence is TGTGCCAGCAGTTTTGACAGGGGGCCTAATCAGCCCCAGCATTTT. The full variable domain, in which reference TRBV28 and TRBJ1-5 provide the parts outside the CDR3, is DVKVTQSSRYLVKRTGEKVFLECVQDMDHENMFWYRQDPGLGLRLIYFSYDVKMKEKGDIPEGYSVSREKKERFSLILESASTNQTSMYLCASSFDRGPNQPQHFGDGTRLSIL.

This clonotype has at least ten counts. The chain carries TRBV29-1 and TRBJ2-2; 10 bases are shared with TRBD1. The junction had 6 bases not matched to a gene; V was cut back by 4 bases and J by 7 bases. The CDR3 extends over 14 amino acids. CDR1 and CDR2 from the germline V gene are SQVTM and ANQGSEA. The CDR3 nucleotides are TGCAGCGTTGGGGACAGGGGTTCAGGCGGGGAGCTGTTTTTT. It is translated as CSVGDRGSGGELFF.

In this sample, this clonotype turned up many times. The chain employs TRBV5-1 and TRBJ2-1; 13 bases map to TRBD2. The CDR3 extends over 15 amino acids. V shed 1 base, J shed 8 bases, and the junction held 3 bases outside the gene matches. Germline V CDR1 and CDR2: SGHRS, YFSETQ. The CDR3 bases are TGCGCCAGCAGCTTGACTAGCGGGGGGGCGTATGAGCAGTTCTTC. Its translation: CASSLTSGGAYEQFF.

V is TRBV6-2 or TRBV6-3 and J is TRBJ1-1; TRBD1 aligns across 7 bases. The V segment lost 6 bases and the J segment 2 bases; nucleotides outside the gene matches: 12. CDR1 is MNHEY, CDR2 SVGEGT, per germline. The CDR3 has 16 residues. Written as DNA, the CDR3 is TGTGCCAGCAGATCCAAACAGGGGCGGTACAACACTGAAGCTTTCTTT. Amino acids: CASRSKQGRYNTEAFF.